Presented here are 29 T cell receptor beta chains from one specimen sequenced in a study of PD-L1 blockade in urothelial cancer. Libraries were prepared by immunoSEQ multiplex PCR; TCRdb keeps only in-frame clonotypes and omits some of them. The repertoire holds about 32,000 clones, approximately 80% seen once, with roughly 33% in the top ten. The starting material was PBMCs, obtained around atezolizumab (anti-PD-L1) treatment. Every receptor here comes from a man aged 60 to 69 with urothelial cancer.

The V call is TRBV7-9, the J call TRBJ2-7; TRBD2 matches 14 bases. V shed 7 bases, J shed 2 bases, and the junction held 7 bases outside the gene matches. This CDR3 region has 16 residues. Germline V lookup: CDR1 SEHNR, CDR2 FQNEAQ (reference sequence). The CDR3 sequence is CASTSPTSGRAYEQYF. The CDR3 DNA reads as TGTGCCAGCACCTCCCCGACTAGCGGGAGGGCCTACGAGCAGTACTTC.

This chain uses TRBV6-1 with TRBJ1-2; a possible D gene is TRBD1 (6 bases). The length of the CDR3 is 16 residues. CDR1 MNHNS and CDR2 SASEGT come from the germline V gene. The V and J ends lost 2 bases and 4 bases respectively, with 17 bases between them. In DNA form, the CDR3 reads TGTGCCAGCAGTGAACGGGGGGGCCCGGGAGGCTATGGCTACACCTTC. Protein product: CASSERGGPGGYGYTF.

The chain uses TRBV6-1 and TRBJ2-7; 11 bases are shared with TRBD2. CDR1 is MNHNS and CDR2 is SASEGT in the germline V gene. The ends lost 3 bases at V and 4 bases at J; junction bases unmatched: 2. This CDR3 contains 14 residues. The DNA of the CDR3 is TGTGCCAGCAGTGAGACTAGCGGGGCTTACGAGCAGTACTTC. Residues: CASSETSGAYEQYF.

The chain links TRBV11-3 to TRBJ2-1, with D possibly TRBD2 on 6 matching bases. The CDR3 covers 15 residues. Per the germline V gene, CDR1 is SGHNT and CDR2 is YENEEA. Deletions cut 1 base from V and 10 bases from J, with 17 bases between. The CDR3 sequence: CASSLGRAGLGEQFF. In nucleotides, the CDR3 is TGTGCCAGCAGCTTAGGACGAGCGGGTCTTGGGGAGCAGTTCTTC.

The chain recombines TRBV5-1 with TRBJ2-1; 9 nucleotides line up with TRBD1. CDR1 SGHRS and CDR2 YFSETQ come from the germline V gene. The CDR3 is 13 residues long. V lost 4 bases to trimming and J lost 13 bases; unmatched junction nucleotides: 9. The chain's CDR3 is CASSAGQGISQFF. The CDR3 DNA reads TGCGCCAGCAGCGCCGGACAGGGGATCTCTCAGTTCTTC.

The chain links TRBV7-2 to TRBJ2-1; 8 bases map to TRBD2. J lost 4 bases, V lost 5 bases, and 13 bases had no gene match. Looked up from germline, CDR1 is SGHTA and CDR2 is FQGNSA. This CDR3 comprises 17 residues. CDR3 loop: CASSPLPTSARYNEQFF. CDR3 nucleotide sequence: TGTGCCAGCAGCCCACTGCCGACTAGCGCGCGTTACAATGAGCAGTTCTTC.

The chain has TRBV6-5 and TRBJ1-2; 9 bases are a match to TRBD1. Germline lookup yields CDR1 MNHEY and CDR2 SVGAGI. With 7 bases clipped from V and 5 bases from J, the junction kept 8 bases outside the gene matches. The CDR3 sequence is 14 residues long. The CDR3 is CASKKQGAPYGYTF. Here the CDR3 DNA reads TGTGCCAGCAAAAAACAGGGGGCTCCATATGGCTACACCTTC.

The rearrangement uses TRBV11-3 and TRBJ1-1; TRBD1 is a possible D gene (5 bases). Trimming shortened V by 4 bases and J by 5 bases, and 11 bases separated the two germline ends. The CDR3 runs to 13 residues. Germline CDR1 is SGHNT and CDR2 is YENEEA. The CDR3 spells CASSYGGITEAFF. CDR3 sequence (DNA): TGTGCCAGCAGCTACGGGGGGATTACTGAAGCTTTCTTT.

The J gene is TRBJ1-1, the V gene TRBV30, with TRBD1 as a possible D gene (6 bases). Germline V lookup: CDR1 GTSNPN, CDR2 SVGIG (reference sequence). V lost 3 bases to trimming and J lost 1 base, with 9 bases between them. The CDR3 runs 13 residues. In DNA form, the CDR3 reads TGTGCCTGGAGAGGGACATGGAACACTGAAGCTTTCTTT. Amino acid sequence: CAWRGTWNTEAFF.

The J gene is TRBJ2-7, the V gene TRBV6-5, with 9 bases that match TRBD1. The CDR3 spans 13 residues. With 6 bases clipped from V and 4 bases from J, the junction kept 4 bases outside the gene matches. Germline CDR1 MNHEY, CDR2 SVGAGI. CDR3 nucleotides: TGTGCCAGCAGCTCAGGACAGGGGTACGAGCAGTACTTC. Translation: CASSSGQGYEQYF.

This chain joins TRBV30 and TRBJ1-5, with D maybe TRBD1 (6 bases). Germline assignment: CDR1 GTSNPN and CDR2 SVGIG (reference sequence). Between the trimmed V and J ends, which lost 2 bases and 3 bases, there was a span of 14 bases. There are 15 residues in the CDR3. In nucleotides, the CDR3 is TGTGCCTGGAGTCGAGAGGGGGTGATCAATCAGCCCCAGCATTTT. Amino acid sequence: CAWSREGVINQPQHF.

V gene TRBV6-5 combines with J gene TRBJ2-7, with D perhaps matching TRBD1 (5 bases). V was shortened by 6 bases and J by 6 bases, with 18 bases between the two germline ends. This CDR3 is 14 amino acids long. Germline V gene lookup returns CDR1 MNHEY and CDR2 SVGAGI. CDR3 nucleotide sequence: TGTGCCAGCAGCCGGGTGGCAGGGATTGGCGAGCAGTACTTC. It is translated as CASSRVAGIGEQYF.

J is TRBJ2-7 and V is TRBV4-3; 7 nucleotides match TRBD1. J was trimmed by 3 bases and V by 1 base; bases with no gene match: 6. The germline CDR1 and CDR2 sequences are LGHNA and YSLEER. CDR3 length equals 15 residues. CDR3: CASSQGDSPNYEQYF. CDR3 coding DNA: TGCGCCAGCAGCCAAGGGGACAGTCCTAACTACGAGCAGTACTTC.

The chain recombines TRBV11-1 with TRBJ1-3; weak D call: TRBD1 (6 bases). From germline, CDR1 is SGHAT and CDR2 FQDESV (reference sequence). Trimming left V 4 bases short and J 6 bases short, with 13 bases between. The CDR3 is 14 residues long. DNA for the CDR3: TGTGCCAGCAGCTCCACAGGGAAGGAAAACACCATATATTTT. Encoded protein: CASSSTGKENTIYF.

This clone is a singleton in its sample. The gene calls are TRBV4-1 and TRBJ2-7, with D perhaps TRBD2 (6 bases). V was shortened by 0 bases and J by 2 bases, with 11 bases between the two germline ends. Germline loops: CDR1 MGHRA, CDR2 YSYEKL. This CDR3 region has 15 residues. CDR3 DNA: TGCGCCAGCAGCCAAGATCAGAGCGGGCCCTACGAGCAGTACTTC. Its translation: CASSQDQSGPYEQYF.

This clone occurred a few times. The chain joins TRBV11-2 to TRBJ2-3; TRBD2 matches 11 bases. There are 17 residues in the CDR3. Germline V gene lookup returns CDR1 SGHAT and CDR2 FQNNGV. Germline trimming cut 1 base from V and 4 bases from J; bases unmatched to any gene: 7. This CDR3 reads CASSLVSLAGVADTQYF. The DNA of the CDR3 is TGTGCCAGCAGCTTAGTGTCACTAGCGGGGGTCGCAGATACGCAGTATTTT.

The J gene is TRBJ2-5, the V gene TRBV29-1; D unclear. Germline values: CDR1 SQVTM, CDR2 ANQGSEA. V was trimmed by 4 bases and J by 1 base, leaving 7 bases between them. There are 12 residues in the CDR3. The CDR3 loop reads CSVGAPQETQYF. For the CDR3, the DNA is TGCAGCGTTGGGGCTCCCCAAGAGACCCAGTACTTC.

This chain connects TRBV6-6 to TRBJ1-5, with unresolved D. Germline V gene data show CDR1 as MNHNY and CDR2 as SVGAGI (reference sequence). CDR3 length: 12 amino acids. The V and J ends lost 5 bases and 4 bases respectively, with 6 bases between them. The CDR3 nucleotides read TGTGCCAGCAGTCCTCCGAATCAGCCCCAGCATTTT. Translating gives CASSPPNQPQHF.

The table lists this clone with a count of one. V is TRBV6-5 and J is TRBJ2-1, with a weak D call TRBD2 (5 bases). CDR3 length: 12 amino acids. Germline CDR1 and CDR2: MNHEY and SVGAGI. Trimming left V 5 bases short and J 9 bases short, with 11 bases between. The CDR3 is CASSVKAGEQFF. The CDR3 DNA follows: TGTGCCAGCAGTGTAAAGGCGGGTGAGCAGTTCTTC.

This clone was picked up a small number of times. J is TRBJ1-3 and V is TRBV4-2; D remains unclear. The CDR3 consists of 19 residues. With 1 base removed from V and 0 bases from J, the gap between germline ends came to 19 bases. Germline V lookup: CDR1 LGHNA, CDR2 YNFKEQ. This CDR3 is CASSQVRSVAGSSGNTIYF. The CDR3, as DNA: TGTGCCAGCAGCCAAGTTCGGTCGGTCGCGGGGTCCTCTGGAAACACCATATATTTT.

This clone has only a few counts. This chain connects TRBV7-8 to TRBJ1-6; no firm D call. The V and J ends lost 5 bases and 4 bases respectively, with 12 bases between them. The V gene's germline CDR1 is SGHVS and CDR2 FQNEAQ. The CDR3 covers 15 residues. Written as DNA, the CDR3 is TGTGCCAGCAGCGAGACTACAGCTTATAATTCACCCCTCCACTTT. The encoded protein is CASSETTAYNSPLHF.

This clone is medium-sized by share. The chain uses TRBV19 and TRBJ2-3; possible D gene TRBD1, 6 bases. CDR1 and CDR2 (germline): LNHDA, SQIVND (reference sequence). This CDR3 comprises 12 residues. V was shortened by 5 bases and J by 11 bases, with 14 bases between the two germline ends. CDR3 nucleotides: TGTGCCAGTAGTCAACAGGGTCCACAGCAGTATTTT. Encoded protein: CASSQQGPQQYF.

This chain links TRBV6-6 with TRBJ2-1; D is perhaps TRBD2 (5 bases). From germline, CDR1 is MNHNY and CDR2 SVGAGI (reference sequence). V was trimmed by 7 bases and J by 12 bases, leaving 13 bases between them. The CDR3 runs to 11 residues. DNA for the CDR3: TGTGCCAGCAATCAATCGGGGAGGCAGTTCTTC. Amino acids: CASNQSGRQFF.

The chain is built from TRBV5-1 and TRBJ1-3, with a weak D call TRBD1 (5 bases). The CDR3 extends over 16 amino acids. Per germline, CDR1 SGHRS and CDR2 YFSETQ. V lost 0 bases and J lost 0, with 10 bases in between. CDR3 bases: TGCGCCAGCAGCTTGGGACAGAAGAGCTCTGGAAACACCATATATTTT. It encodes CASSLGQKSSGNTIYF.

The chain has TRBV9 and TRBJ1-2, with 8 bases lining up with TRBD1. This CDR3 has 15 residues. Germline CDR1 reads SGDLS; CDR2 reads YYNGEE. V shed 5 bases and J 0 bases; nucleotides not matched to a gene: 6. DNA of the CDR3: TGTGCCAGCAGGAGGACAGGGCACACTAACTATGGCTACACCTTC. The encoded protein is CASRRTGHTNYGYTF.

The chain recombines TRBV15 with TRBJ1-1, with D unresolved. Looked up from germline, CDR1 is LNHNV and CDR2 is YYDKDF (reference sequence). V was shortened by 3 bases and J by 0 bases, with 5 bases between the two germline ends. The CDR3 runs to 13 residues. The CDR3 sequence is CATSRSMNTEAFF. Here the CDR3 DNA reads TGTGCCACCAGCAGGAGCATGAACACTGAAGCTTTCTTT.

The chain carries TRBV19 and TRBJ2-5; weak D call: TRBD2 (7 bases). Germline CDR1 reads LNHDA; CDR2 reads SQIVND (reference sequence). CDR3 length equals 17 residues. Trimming stripped 4 bases from V and 1 base from J, with 19 bases between. CDR3 bases: TGTGCCAGTAGTACATCCGTGCCGGGGGGCCTCCAAGAGACCCAGTACTTC. Amino acids: CASSTSVPGGLQETQYF.

Details on this clone: At one end, the junction sequence differs from germline, possibly due to a read error. The chain joins TRBV5-6 to TRBJ2-1; possible D gene TRBD2, 6 bases. CDR1 and CDR2 from the germline V gene are SGHDT and YYEEEE. This CDR3 region has 16 residues. CDR3 region: CASSLIVGTYDNGQFF. The CDR3 DNA reads as TGTGCCAGCAGCTTGATCGTCGGGACTTACGACAATGGGCAGTTCTTC.

This chain uses TRBV5-4 with TRBJ2-2, with D maybe TRBD2 (6 bases). The germline V and J ends were trimmed by 3 bases and 3 bases, with 15 bases remaining between them. The CDR3 extends over 16 amino acids. Germline V gives CDR1 SGHNT, CDR2 YYREEE (reference sequence). This chain's CDR3 is CASSSPRRGDTGELFF. For the CDR3, the DNA is TGTGCCAGCAGCTCCCCCCGGCGGGGCGACACCGGGGAGCTGTTTTTT.